Below, 9 T cell receptor beta chains from the same sample are listed, as sequenced in a study of shared clonotypes between healthy human individuals. Some clones are missing from TCRdb's copy, which holds only in-frame ones; the method was immunoSEQ multiplex PCR. Altogether a few hundred thousand clones are present, around 86% being singletons, with the ten largest covering about a sixth. The sample comprised memory CD8+ T cells sorted from blood. The subset denotes: CD45RO+ cells pooled with CCR7-negative TemRA cells. These receptors came from a man aged 18-30 years in good health.

This clone was detected only a few times. J is TRBJ1-5 and V is TRBV28; D ambiguous. V shed 7 bases and J shed 15 bases, with 10 bases lying between them. Germline CDR1 reads MDHEN; CDR2 reads SYDVKM. This CDR3 spans 9 amino acids. CDR3 loop: CASTGNLHF. Here the CDR3 DNA reads TGTGCCAGCACCGGGAATTTGCATTTT. Variable domain in full (rest from reference TRBV28 and TRBJ1-5): DVKVTQSSRYLVKRTGEKVFLECVQDMDHENMFWYRQDPGLGLRLIYFSYDVKMKEKGDIPEGYSVSREKKERFSLILESASTNQTSMYLCASTGNLHFGDGTRLSIL.

The rearrangement joins TRBV6-5 to TRBJ1-1; no clear D gene. V lost 4 bases and J lost 1, with 13 bases in between. The CDR3 extends over 15 amino acids. CDR1 is MNHEY and CDR2 is SVGAGI in the germline V gene. Here the CDR3 DNA reads TGTGCCAGCAGTTCCGATGAGAGGTCGAACACTGAAGCTTTCTTT. As protein: CASSSDERSNTEAFF.

The chain is built from TRBV9 and TRBJ2-2; 9 bases are a match to TRBD1. The CDR3 has 15 amino acids. Germline CDR1 is SGDLS and CDR2 is YYNGEE. The J segment lost 4 bases and the V segment lost 3 bases, leaving 4 bases of the junction unmatched. The CDR3: CASSEGGQGTGELFF. The DNA for the CDR3 is TGTGCCAGCAGCGAGGGGGGACAGGGCACCGGGGAGCTGTTTTTT.

The V call is TRBV5-6, the J call TRBJ2-7; D is perhaps TRBD1 (6 bases). Germline V gene lookup returns CDR1 SGHDT and CDR2 YYEEEE. The V and J ends lost 2 bases and 2 bases respectively, with 8 bases between them. This CDR3 has 13 amino acids. CDR3 in DNA: TGTGCCAGCAGCTTACAGGGTGCCTACGAGCAGTACTTC. It translates to CASSLQGAYEQYF. Combining the CDR3 with reference TRBV5-6 and TRBJ2-7 gives the whole variable domain DAGVTQSPTHLIKTRGQQVTLRCSPKSGHDTVSWYQQALGQGPQFIFQYYEEEERQRGNFPDRFSGHQFPNYSSELNVNALLLGDSALYLCASSLQGAYEQYFGPGTRLTVT.

This sequence joins TRBV19 and TRBJ1-1, with 8 nucleotides matching TRBD1. There are 15 residues in the CDR3. With 3 bases clipped from V and 1 base from J, the junction kept 4 bases outside the gene matches. Germline CDR1 and CDR2: LNHDA and SQIVND (reference sequence). CDR3 sequence reads: CASSIRGQGNTEAFF. DNA for the CDR3: TGTGCCAGTAGTATCAGGGGGCAGGGGAACACTGAAGCTTTCTTT.

This clone was seen a few times. This sequence joins TRBV29-1 and TRBJ2-1; 7 bases align to TRBD2. The V gene end was trimmed by 3 bases and the J gene end by 3 bases; junction bases not matched to a gene: 8. The CDR3 covers 15 residues. The V gene's germline CDR1 is SQVTM and CDR2 ANQGSEA. CDR3 in amino acids: CSVEGPGGIYNEQFF. CDR3 bases: TGCAGCGTTGAGGGGCCGGGAGGAATCTACAATGAGCAGTTCTTC.

The gene calls are TRBV10-3 and TRBJ2-1; D is uncertain. Germline loops: CDR1 ENHRY, CDR2 SYGVKD. Trimming removed 4 bases from V and 5 bases from J, with 9 bases in between. The CDR3 is 13 residues long. CDR3 nucleotide sequence: TGTGCCATCAGTGGGGGATTCGACAATGAGCAGTTCTTC. This translates into CAISGGFDNEQFF.

This rearrangement joins TRBV7-9 to TRBJ2-3; D is unresolved. Trimming removed 5 bases from V and 3 bases from J, with 0 bases in between. The V gene's germline CDR1 is SEHNR and CDR2 FQNEAQ (reference sequence). The CDR3 is 10 amino acids. This CDR3 reads CASSTDTQYF. The CDR3, as DNA: TGTGCCAGCAGCACAGATACGCAGTATTTT.

The V and J genes are TRBV7-8 and TRBJ2-1; TRBD2 agrees at 7 bases. The CDR3 runs to 16 residues. V was clipped by 0 bases and J by 3 bases; unmatched bases: 5. Per germline, CDR1 SGHVS and CDR2 FQNEAQ. CDR3 region: CASSLAGGPYYNEQFF. The DNA for the CDR3 is TGTGCCAGCAGCTTAGCGGGAGGGCCCTACTACAATGAGCAGTTCTTC.